This T cell receptor (beta chain) was documented in a study of cytomegalovirus exposure and HLA in healthy donors. Study conclusions and caveats: Specificity of three CMV-associated chains for CMV antigens was verified in vitro.

This clone is a singleton in its sample. Its antigen is unidentified. Data came from immunoSEQ multiplex PCR; TCRdb stores just in-frame clones and leaves some out. The top ten hold about 6.6% of the sample, which has some 140,000 clones, approximately 90% seen once. Sequences were obtained from PBMCs. The TCR sequence derives from a woman in her twenties or thirties in good health and CMV-seropositive.

CDR3 region: CASRELGGYGYTF. CDR3 DNA sequence: TGCGCCAGCCGAGAGCTGGGGGGCTATGGCTACACCTTC. The rearrangement joins TRBV4-1 to TRBJ1-2; possible D gene TRBD1, 5 bases. Germline V lookup: CDR1 MGHRA, CDR2 YSYEKL. The CDR3 is 13 residues long. V was clipped by 8 bases and J by 4 bases, with 14 bases between them.